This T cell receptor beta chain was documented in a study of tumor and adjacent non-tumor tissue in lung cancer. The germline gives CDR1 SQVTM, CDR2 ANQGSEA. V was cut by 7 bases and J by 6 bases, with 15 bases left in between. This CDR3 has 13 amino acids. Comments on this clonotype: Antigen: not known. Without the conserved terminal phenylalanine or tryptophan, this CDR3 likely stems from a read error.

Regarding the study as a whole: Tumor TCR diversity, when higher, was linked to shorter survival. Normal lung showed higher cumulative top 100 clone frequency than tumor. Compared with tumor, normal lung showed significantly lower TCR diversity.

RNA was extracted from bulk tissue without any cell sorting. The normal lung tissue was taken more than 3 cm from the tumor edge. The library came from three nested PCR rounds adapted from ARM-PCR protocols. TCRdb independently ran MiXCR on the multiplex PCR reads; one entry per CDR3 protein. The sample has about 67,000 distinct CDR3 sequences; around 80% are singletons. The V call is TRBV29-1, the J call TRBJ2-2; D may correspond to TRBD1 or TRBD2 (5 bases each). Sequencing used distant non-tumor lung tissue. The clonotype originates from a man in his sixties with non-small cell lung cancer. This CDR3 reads CSAGTAAAGELFL. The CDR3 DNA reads TGCAGCGCCGGGACCGCCGCTGCCGGGGAGCTGTTTCTT.